Given below is one TCR beta chain in context. The CDR3 totals 16 residues. Germline CDR1 reads MRHNA; CDR2 reads SNTAGT. Trimming left V 0 bases short and J 2 bases short, with 10 bases between. How the authors handled the data: How many nucleated cells were present was estimated from reference gene primer amplification. Some clones are missing from TCRdb's copy, which holds only in-frame ones; the method was immunoSEQ multiplex PCR. V and J calls and clone size follow that table, whereas D and trimming were derived from the DNA. The sample lists 320,000 or so clones, around 90% seen once, with 4.5% to 6.5% in the top ten. This sample is drawn from a study of blood T cell repertoires in COVID-19. Study-level background: In each case, the material was cDNA or gDNA derived from T cells, B-cell-depleted T cells, or PBMCs.

Participants were aged roughly 18 to 95 years, lived in about 26 US areas, and enrolled virtually. The chain carries TRBV6-4 and TRBJ2-2; the D gene is possibly TRBD1 (5 bases). Sequencing used PBMCs or T cells enriched from blood (not recorded which). This clonotype originated in a man between 60 and 75 years old who had recovered from COVID-19. CDR3: CASSDSGRENTGELFF. For the CDR3, the DNA is TGTGCCAGCAGTGACTCGGGCAGGGAAAACACCGGGGAGCTGTTTTTT.